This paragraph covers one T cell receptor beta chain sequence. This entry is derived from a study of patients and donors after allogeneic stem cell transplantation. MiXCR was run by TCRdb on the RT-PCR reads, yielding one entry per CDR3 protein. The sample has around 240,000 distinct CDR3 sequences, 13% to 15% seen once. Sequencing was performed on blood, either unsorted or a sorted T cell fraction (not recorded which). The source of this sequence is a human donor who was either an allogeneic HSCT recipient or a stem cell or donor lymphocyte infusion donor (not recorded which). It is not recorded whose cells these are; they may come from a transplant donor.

The CDR3 nucleotides read TGTGCCAGCACCCGGGGGAACACCGGGGAGCTGTTTTTT. It yields the protein CASTRGNTGELFF. The chain combines TRBV9 with TRBJ2-2; D might be TRBD2 (5 bases). CDR1 is SGDLS and CDR2 is YYNGEE in the germline V gene. There are 13 residues in the CDR3. V was cut by 6 bases and J by 1 base, with 7 bases left in between.